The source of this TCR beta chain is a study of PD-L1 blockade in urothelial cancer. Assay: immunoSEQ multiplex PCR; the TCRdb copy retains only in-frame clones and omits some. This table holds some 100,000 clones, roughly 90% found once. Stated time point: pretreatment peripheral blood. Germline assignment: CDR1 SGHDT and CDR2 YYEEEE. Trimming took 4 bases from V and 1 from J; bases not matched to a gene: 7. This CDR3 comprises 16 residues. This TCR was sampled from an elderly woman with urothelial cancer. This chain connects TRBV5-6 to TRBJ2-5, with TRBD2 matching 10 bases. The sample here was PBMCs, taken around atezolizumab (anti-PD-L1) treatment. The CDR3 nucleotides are TGTGCCAGCAGCCGGGCCGGGACTAGCGCCCAAGAGACCCAGTACTTC. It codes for CASSRAGTSAQETQYF.